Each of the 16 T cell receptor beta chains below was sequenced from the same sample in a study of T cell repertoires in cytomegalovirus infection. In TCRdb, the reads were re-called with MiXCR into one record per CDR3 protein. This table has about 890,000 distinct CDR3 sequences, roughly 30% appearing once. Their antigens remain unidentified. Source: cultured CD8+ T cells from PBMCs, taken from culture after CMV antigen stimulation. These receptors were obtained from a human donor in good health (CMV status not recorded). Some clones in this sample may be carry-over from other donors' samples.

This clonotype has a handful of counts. CDR3 DNA sequence: TGTGCCAGCCGGGACGCAGGGGGCAATGGGACTGAAGCTTTCTTT. It codes for CASRDAGGNGTEAFF. The V gene is TRBV6-6, the J gene TRBJ1-1; 8 bases are shared with TRBD1. V lost 8 bases to trimming and J lost 5 bases; unmatched junction nucleotides: 13. The germline gives CDR1 MNHNY, CDR2 SVGAGI (reference sequence). The CDR3 is made up of 15 amino acids.

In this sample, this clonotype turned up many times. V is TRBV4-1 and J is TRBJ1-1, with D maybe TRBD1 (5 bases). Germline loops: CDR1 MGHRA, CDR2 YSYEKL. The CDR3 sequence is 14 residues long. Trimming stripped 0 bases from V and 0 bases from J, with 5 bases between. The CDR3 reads CASSQEGVNTEAFF. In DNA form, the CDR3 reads TGCGCCAGCAGCCAAGAAGGGGTGAACACTGAAGCTTTCTTT.

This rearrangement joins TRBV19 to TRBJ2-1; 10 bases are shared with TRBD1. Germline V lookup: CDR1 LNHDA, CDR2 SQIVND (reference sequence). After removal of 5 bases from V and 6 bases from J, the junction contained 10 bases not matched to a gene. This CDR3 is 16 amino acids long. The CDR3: CASSPTTGGEGNEQFF. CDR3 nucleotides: TGTGCCAGTAGTCCGACGACAGGGGGCGAGGGCAATGAGCAGTTCTTC.

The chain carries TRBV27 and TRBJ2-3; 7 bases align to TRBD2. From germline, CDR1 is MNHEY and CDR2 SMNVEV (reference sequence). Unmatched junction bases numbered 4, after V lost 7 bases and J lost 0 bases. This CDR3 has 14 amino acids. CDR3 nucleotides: TGTGCCAGCACCTGGGGGGGAAGCACAGATACGCAGTATTTT. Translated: CASTWGGSTDTQYF.

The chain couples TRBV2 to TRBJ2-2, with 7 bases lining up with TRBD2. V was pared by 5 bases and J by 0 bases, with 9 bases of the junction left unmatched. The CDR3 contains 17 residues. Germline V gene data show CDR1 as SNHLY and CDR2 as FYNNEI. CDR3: CASSRSSGMTNTGELFF. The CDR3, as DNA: TGTGCCAGCAGTCGATCTAGCGGAATGACGAACACCGGGGAGCTGTTTTTT. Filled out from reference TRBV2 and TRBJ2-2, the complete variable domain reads EPEVTQTPSHQVTQMGQEVILRCVPISNHLYFYWYRQILGQKVEFLVSFYNNEISEKSEIFDDQFSVERPDGSNFTLKIRSTKLEDSAMYFCASSRSSGMTNTGELFFGEGSRLTVL.

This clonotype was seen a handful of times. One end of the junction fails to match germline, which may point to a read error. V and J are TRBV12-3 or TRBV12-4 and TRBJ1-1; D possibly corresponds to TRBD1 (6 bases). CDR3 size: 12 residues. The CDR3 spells CANSLRGTEAFF. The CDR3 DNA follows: TGTGCCAACAGTTTAAGGGGGACTGAAGCTTTCTTT.

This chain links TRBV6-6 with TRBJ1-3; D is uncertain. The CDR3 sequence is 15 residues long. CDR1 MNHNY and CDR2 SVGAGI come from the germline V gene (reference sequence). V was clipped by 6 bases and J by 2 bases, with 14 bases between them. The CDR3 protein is CASRSSESTGNTIYF. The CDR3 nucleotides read TGTGCCAGCAGAAGCTCGGAGTCGACTGGAAACACCATATATTTT.

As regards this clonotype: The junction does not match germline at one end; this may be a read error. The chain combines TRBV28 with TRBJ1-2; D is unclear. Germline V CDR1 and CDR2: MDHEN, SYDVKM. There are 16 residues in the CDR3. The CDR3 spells CDSGTPQTRLNYGYTF. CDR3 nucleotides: TGTGACAGCGGTACCCCGCAAACACGGCTTAACTATGGCTACACCTTC.

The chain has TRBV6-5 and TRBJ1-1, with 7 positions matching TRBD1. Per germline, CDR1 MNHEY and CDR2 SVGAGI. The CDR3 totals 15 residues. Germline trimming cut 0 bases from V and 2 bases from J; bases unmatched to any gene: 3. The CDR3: CASSYSRGINTEAFF. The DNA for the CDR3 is TGTGCCAGCAGTTACTCCAGGGGGATCAACACTGAAGCTTTCTTT.

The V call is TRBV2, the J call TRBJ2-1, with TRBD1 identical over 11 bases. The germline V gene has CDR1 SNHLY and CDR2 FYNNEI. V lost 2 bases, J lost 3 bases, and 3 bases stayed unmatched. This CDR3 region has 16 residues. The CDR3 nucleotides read TGTGCCAGCAGTGAATTGGGGACAGGGGGCTACAATGAGCAGTTCTTC. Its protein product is CASSELGTGGYNEQFF.

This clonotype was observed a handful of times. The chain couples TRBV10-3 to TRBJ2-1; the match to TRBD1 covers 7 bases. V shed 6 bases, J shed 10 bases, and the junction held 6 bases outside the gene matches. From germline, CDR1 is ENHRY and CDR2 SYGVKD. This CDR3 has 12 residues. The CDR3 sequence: CAIRTGNSEQFF. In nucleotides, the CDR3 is TGTGCCATCAGGACAGGGAATAGCGAGCAGTTCTTC.

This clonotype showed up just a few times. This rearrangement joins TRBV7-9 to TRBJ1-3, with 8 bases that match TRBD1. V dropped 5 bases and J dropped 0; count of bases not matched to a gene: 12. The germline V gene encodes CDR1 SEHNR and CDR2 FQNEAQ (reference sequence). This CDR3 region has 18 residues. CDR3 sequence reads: CASSSGQGPLISGNTIYF. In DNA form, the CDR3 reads TGTGCCAGCAGCAGCGGACAGGGCCCTCTTATCTCTGGAAACACCATATATTTT. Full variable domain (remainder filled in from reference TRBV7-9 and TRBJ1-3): DTGVSQNPRHKITKRGQNVTFRCDPISEHNRLYWYRQTLGQGPEFLTYFQNEAQLEKSRLLSDRFSAERPKGSFSTLEIQRTEQGDSAMYLCASSSGQGPLISGNTIYFGEGSWLTVV.

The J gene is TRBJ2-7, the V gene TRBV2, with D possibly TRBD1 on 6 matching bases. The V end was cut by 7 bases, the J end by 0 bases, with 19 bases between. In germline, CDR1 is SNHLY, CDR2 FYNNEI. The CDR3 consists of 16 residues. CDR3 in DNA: TGTGCCAGCATCCTTCAGGGGAAGAATTTCTCCTACGAGCAGTACGTC. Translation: CASILQGKNFSYEQYV.

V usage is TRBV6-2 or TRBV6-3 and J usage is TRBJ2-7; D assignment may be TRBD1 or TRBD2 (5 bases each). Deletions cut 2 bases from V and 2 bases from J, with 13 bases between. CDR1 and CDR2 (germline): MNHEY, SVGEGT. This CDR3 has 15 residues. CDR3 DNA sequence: TGTGCCAGCAGTTACGATCTGGGGACGACCTACGAGCAGTACTTC. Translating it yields CASSYDLGTTYEQYF.

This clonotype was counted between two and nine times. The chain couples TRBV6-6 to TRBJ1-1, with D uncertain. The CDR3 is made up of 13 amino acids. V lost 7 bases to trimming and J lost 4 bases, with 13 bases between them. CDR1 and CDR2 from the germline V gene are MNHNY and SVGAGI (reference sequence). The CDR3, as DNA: TGTGCCAGCAATAGGAAAGGGTTCACTGAAGCTTTCTTT. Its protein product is CASNRKGFTEAFF.

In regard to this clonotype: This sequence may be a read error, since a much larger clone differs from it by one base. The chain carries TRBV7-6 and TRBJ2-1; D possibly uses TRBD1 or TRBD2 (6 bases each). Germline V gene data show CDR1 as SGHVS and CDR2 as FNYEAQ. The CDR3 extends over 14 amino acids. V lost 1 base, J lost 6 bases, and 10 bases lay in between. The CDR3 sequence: CASSLERGANEQFF. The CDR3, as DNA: TGTGCCAGCAGCTTAGAGAGGGGGGCCAATGAGCAGTTCTTC.